Shown below are 10 T cell receptor beta chains from a single sample sequenced in a study of T cells in Graves' hyperthyroidism and ophthalmopathy. Authors of the study amplified TCR beta CDR3 regions from RNA transcripts. HTBI primers drove first-round RT-PCR of the TCR CDR3. TCRdb reanalysed the multiplex PCR reads using MiXCR and keeps one entry per CDR3 protein. The sample yields hundreds of thousands of distinct CDR3 sequences, about 20% seen once. The sequencing sample was made of blood. The receptors were gathered from a man aged 40-49 years with Graves' ophthalmopathy.

This clonotype was counted only a few times. The chain couples TRBV15 to TRBJ1-1; no firm D call. Per the germline V gene, CDR1 is LNHNV and CDR2 is YYDKDF (reference sequence). This CDR3 region has 15 residues. Trimming removed 1 base at V and 3 bases at J, with 12 bases between. DNA for the CDR3: TGTGCCACCAGCAGAGGTGGCCAGACTTACACTGAAGCTTTCTTT. Residues: CATSRGGQTYTEAFF.

The chain recombines TRBV19 with TRBJ1-4; unclear D gene. The CDR3 covers 13 residues. CDR1 and CDR2 (germline): LNHDA, SQIVND (reference sequence). The V end lost 8 bases, the J end lost 0 bases, and 7 bases lay between the germline ends. The CDR3 DNA reads as TGTGCCAGTCTTAGATCAACTAATGAAAAACTGTTTTTT. Its translation: CASLRSTNEKLFF.

This clonotype was seen many times. The rearrangement links TRBV28 to TRBJ2-3; 8 bases match TRBD1. The ends lost 4 bases at V and 9 bases at J; junction bases unmatched: 9. The CDR3 covers 14 residues. Germline values: CDR1 MDHEN, CDR2 SYDVKM. CDR3 residues: CASSYRGVGVTQYF. For the CDR3, the DNA is TGTGCCAGCAGTTACAGGGGGGTTGGTGTAACGCAGTATTTT.

In its sample, this clonotype was seen many times. This chain connects TRBV5-1 to TRBJ1-1; D gene unclear. Germline CDR1 reads SGHRS; CDR2 reads YFSETQ. V was trimmed by 4 bases and J by 0 bases, leaving 19 bases between them. CDR3 length equals 17 residues. CDR3: CASSLLGQTSLNTEAFF. The DNA of the CDR3 is TGCGCCAGCAGCCTATTAGGGCAGACTTCCCTGAACACTGAAGCTTTCTTT.

This clonotype showed up many times. The gene calls are TRBV10-3 and TRBJ2-5; no definite D call. CDR1 and CDR2 (germline): ENHRY, SYGVKD. V lost 6 bases to trimming and J lost 4 bases, with 6 bases between them. The CDR3 loop spans 11 amino acids. CDR3 loop: CAISQGETQYF. The CDR3 DNA follows: TGTGCCATCAGCCAAGGAGAGACCCAGTACTTC.

In DNA, the CDR3 is TGTGCCAGCAGCCCCCAGACTTTACTCGGGTATGAGCAGTTCTTC. This encodes CASSPQTLLGYEQFF. The V gene is TRBV4-2, the J gene TRBJ2-1, with D hard to call. V was cut by 4 bases and J by 8 bases, with 18 bases left in between. Germline-derived CDR1 and CDR2 are LGHNA and YNFKEQ. The CDR3 loop spans 15 amino acids.

CDR3 nucleotides: TGCGCCAGCAGCCGAGACGGAACTGAAGCTTTCTTT. It codes for CASSRDGTEAFF. The chain combines TRBV4-3 with TRBJ1-1; D gene unclear. CDR1 is LGHNA, CDR2 YSLEER, per germline. Trimming took off 4 bases at V and 5 bases at J, with 8 bases between the two ends. There are 12 residues in the CDR3.

Remarks on this clonotype: A much larger clone is a single base away; this may be a read error. The chain links TRBV10-3 to TRBJ1-1, with a possible D match to TRBD1 (5 bases). Germline assignment: CDR1 ENHRY and CDR2 SYGVKD. The CDR3 extends over 13 amino acids. V lost 5 bases to trimming and J lost 6 bases, with 13 bases between them. CDR3 loop: CAISPRRGAEAFF. CDR3 sequence (DNA): TGTGCCATCAGTCCTCGACGGGGGGCTGAAGCTTTCTTT.

Ten or more counts support this clonotype. The rearrangement links TRBV3-1 to TRBJ2-5, with TRBD2 matching over 9 bases. Germline trimming cut 4 bases from V and 1 base from J; bases unmatched to any gene: 7. Germline V lookup: CDR1 LGHDT, CDR2 YNNKEL (reference sequence). The CDR3 length is 16 residues. The CDR3 bases are TGTGCCAGCAGCCTTCGACTAGCGGCCTCCCAAGAGACCCAGTACTTC. It specifies CASSLRLAASQETQYF.

As to this clonotype: A read error may be the cause here, since a much bigger clone is one base away. V and J are TRBV7-3 and TRBJ2-1; 11 nucleotides line up with TRBD2. The germline V gene encodes CDR1 SGHTA and CDR2 FQGTGA. V lost 7 bases, J lost 7 bases, and 9 bases stayed unmatched. This CDR3 has 15 residues. The CDR3 DNA follows: TGTGCCAGCAACGCGGGACTAGCGGAGGCTAATGAGCAGTTCTTC. Translated: CASNAGLAEANEQFF.